The clone carrying this TCR beta chain came up a few times. Its antigen remains unidentified. These data come from a study of human T cells and chemical hapten exposure. Overall study: Patients got weekly scalp diphenylcyclopropenone doses over the approximately 23-week study. Broader study findings: Against controls, expanded TCRs gave rise to significantly more large CDR3 similarity clusters. Sensitizing to DPC left TCRs with a frequency above 1 in 1000 unaltered.

The sample's time point: patch test 1, 2 weeks after DPC sensitization. Treatment here: therapeutic diphenylcyclopropenone sensitization with weekly scalp DPC. Germline values: CDR1 DFQATT, CDR2 SNEGSKA (reference sequence). Deletions cut 3 bases from V and 6 bases from J, with 11 bases between. CDR3 length: 13 amino acids. Each cDNA molecule in the library carried unique molecular identifiers. MiXCR, applied by TCRdb to the RACE reads, yields one record per CDR3 protein. This table holds 75,000 to 100,000 distinct CDR3 sequences, under 15% found once. The source was whole blood, collected in connection with sensitization to the hapten diphenylcyclopropenone (DPC). The chain joins TRBV20-1 to TRBJ2-2; no reliable D call. This receptor was taken from a woman in her 40s with alopecia areata. Some clones in this sample may be carry-over from other donors' samples. The chain's CDR3 is CSASHRSAGELFF. DNA of the CDR3: TGCAGTGCTAGTCATAGGTCGGCCGGGGAGCTGTTTTTT.